This TCR beta chain comes out of a study of blood T cell repertoires in COVID-19. Overall study: Material from acute and convalescent COVID-19 was sourced from the United States, Italy and Spain. Sources were T cells, B-cell-depleted T cells, or PBMCs; the material itself was cDNA or gDNA.

Measured with immunoSEQ multiplex PCR; TCRdb has only the in-frame clones, and not every one. Of 300,000 or so clones listed, roughly 89% are singletons. The study drew participants aged 18 to 89 years from about two dozen US areas. Assignments of participants to cohorts depended upon their own reported clinical history. Germline CDR1 is MDHEN and CDR2 is SYDVKM. Trimming took 4 bases from V and 4 from J, leaving 18 bases between them. This CDR3 spans 16 amino acids. The sample comprised PBMCs or T cells enriched from blood (not recorded which). The receptor's source is a woman aged 45-60 years who had been exposed to COVID-19. The chain has TRBV28 and TRBJ2-3; D not resolved. CDR3 coding DNA: TGTGCCAGCAGTTCCGACTTAGTCCCGGGTGCAGATACGCAGTATTTT. Translated: CASSSDLVPGADTQYF.